This entry lists 26 T cell receptor beta chains sequenced from one sample in a study of resident and recirculating memory T cells in vitiligo. Using immunoSEQ multiplex PCR, the repertoire was profiled, and TCRdb retains in-frame clones only, with some absent. The sample gives 75,000 to 95,000 clones, under 95% of which show up once; roughly 5.1% is in the top ten. Sequencing was performed on blood. Receptor source: a male donor with vitiligo.

The genes are TRBV9 and TRBJ2-3; 7 positions match TRBD2. V shed 3 bases and J 2 bases; nucleotides not matched to a gene: 12. The CDR3 is 17 amino acids. Germline loops: CDR1 SGDLS, CDR2 YYNGEE. DNA of the CDR3: TGTGCCAGCAGCGCCAATGATCTAGCGGCCAACACAGATACGCAGTATTTT. Residues: CASSANDLAANTDTQYF.

This clone was observed a few times. The chain employs TRBV9 and TRBJ2-4; 8 bases map to TRBD2. With V trimmed by 4 bases and J by 3 bases, 6 bases remained unmatched. The germline V gene encodes CDR1 SGDLS and CDR2 YYNGEE. This CDR3 has 15 amino acids. The DNA for the CDR3 is TGTGCCAGCAGCCGGGGGGGAGGGCACAAAAACATTCAGTACTTC. The encoded protein is CASSRGGGHKNIQYF.

The V and J genes are TRBV7-8 and TRBJ2-3; 8 bases match TRBD2. CDR1 and CDR2 (germline): SGHVS, FQNEAQ. This CDR3 spans 16 amino acids. Trimming took 7 bases from V and 2 from J; bases not matched to a gene: 11. The CDR3 sequence: CASNQRSGGPTDTQYF. As DNA, the CDR3 is TGTGCCAGCAACCAAAGGTCGGGAGGGCCCACAGATACGCAGTATTTT.

The chain links TRBV7-3 to TRBJ2-3; 12 bases are shared with TRBD2. The CDR3 is 16 amino acids. The germline V gene encodes CDR1 SGHTA and CDR2 FQGTGA. With 5 bases clipped from V and 4 bases from J, the junction kept 7 bases outside the gene matches. The CDR3 is CASSEGLAGLPDTQYF. DNA for the CDR3: TGTGCCAGCAGCGAAGGACTAGCGGGACTCCCAGATACGCAGTATTTT.

The chain links TRBV9 to TRBJ2-1; D possibly corresponds to TRBD1 (5 bases). CDR3 size: 17 residues. Germline CDR1 and CDR2: SGDLS and YYNGEE. Trimming took 4 bases from V and 4 from J, leaving 21 bases between them. The CDR3 loop reads CASSRDYGRGSYNEQFF. The CDR3 nucleotides read TGTGCCAGCAGCCGAGATTACGGAAGGGGTTCTTACAATGAGCAGTTCTTC.

The chain carries TRBV11-2 and TRBJ2-3; weak D call: TRBD2 (5 bases). Germline CDR1 is SGHAT and CDR2 is FQNNGV. The CDR3 spans 12 residues. With 1 base removed from V and 7 bases from J, the gap between germline ends came to 6 bases. The CDR3 region is CASSLGENTQYF. For the CDR3, the DNA is TGTGCCAGCAGCTTAGGGGAGAATACGCAGTATTTT.

This chain links TRBV7-9 with TRBJ1-1; tentative D call: TRBD1 (6 bases). Germline-derived CDR1 and CDR2 are SEHNR and FQNEAQ (reference sequence). The CDR3 loop spans 15 amino acids. Trimming stripped 5 bases from V and 1 base from J, with 14 bases between. The CDR3 DNA reads as TGTGCCAGCAGCAGACTAGGGGGGGAGAACACTGAAGCTTTCTTT. It translates to CASSRLGGENTEAFF.

V is TRBV15 and J is TRBJ1-2, with D possibly being TRBD1 (6 bases). CDR3 length: 21 amino acids. V was shortened by 0 bases and J by 4 bases, with 30 bases between the two germline ends. Germline CDR1 is LNHNV and CDR2 is YYDKDF (reference sequence). This CDR3 is CATSRDLLQPSGGRGPYGYTF. CDR3 DNA sequence: TGTGCCACCAGCAGAGACCTACTCCAGCCAAGCGGGGGGCGAGGACCCTATGGCTACACCTTC.

This chain uses TRBV7-8 with TRBJ1-1; possible D gene TRBD1, 5 bases. CDR3 length: 13 amino acids. Trimming took off 5 bases at V and 6 bases at J, with 13 bases between the two ends. Germline V lookup: CDR1 SGHVS, CDR2 FQNEAQ. CDR3 residues: CASSTSGVAEAFF. The CDR3 DNA sequence: TGTGCCAGCAGCACCTCGGGGGTAGCTGAAGCTTTCTTT.

This sequence joins TRBV5-1 and TRBJ1-2, with TRBD1 as a possible D gene (6 bases). Trimming left V 1 base short and J 6 bases short, with 7 bases between. The CDR3 sequence is 12 residues long. The germline gives CDR1 SGHRS, CDR2 YFSETQ. The CDR3 DNA sequence: TGCGCCAGCAGCTTGAGGGGGAATGGCTACACCTTC. This encodes CASSLRGNGYTF.

V and J are TRBV30 and TRBJ2-1; tentative D call: TRBD2 (6 bases). CDR1 and CDR2 (germline): GTSNPN, SVGIG (reference sequence). Trimming left V 5 bases short and J 5 bases short, with 16 bases between. The CDR3 is 14 amino acids. The CDR3 loop reads CAWDVGGRDNEQFF. The DNA of the CDR3 is TGTGCCTGGGATGTCGGGGGTCGGGACAATGAGCAGTTCTTC.

This clone was found once. The chain is built from TRBV18 and TRBJ2-7, with 8 nucleotides matching TRBD2. The CDR3 extends over 14 amino acids. The junction had 5 bases not matched to a gene; V was cut back by 3 bases and J by 4 bases. The germline V gene encodes CDR1 KGHSH and CDR2 LQKENI. DNA for the CDR3: TGTGCCAGCTCACCTCAGAGCGGGAGTTACGAGCAGTACTTC. Its protein product is CASSPQSGSYEQYF. Full variable domain (outside the CDR3, taken from reference TRBV18 and TRBJ2-7): NAGVMQNPRHLVRRRGQEARLRCSPMKGHSHVYWYRQLPEEGLKFMVYLQKENIIDESGMPKERFSAEFPKEGPSILRIQQVVRGDSAAYFCASSPQSGSYEQYFGPGTRLTVT.

V usage is TRBV9 and J usage is TRBJ2-1, with 11 bases matching TRBD2. The V segment lost 2 bases and the J segment 8 bases; nucleotides outside the gene matches: 3. The germline gives CDR1 SGDLS, CDR2 YYNGEE. This CDR3 region has 14 residues. The CDR3 spells CASSVASGRYEQFF. CDR3 sequence (DNA): TGTGCCAGCAGCGTGGCTAGCGGGAGGTATGAGCAGTTCTTC. Variable domain in full (rest from reference TRBV9 and TRBJ2-1): DSGVTQTPKHLITATGQRVTLRCSPRSGDLSVYWYQQSLDQGLQFLIQYYNGEERAKGNILERFSAQQFPDLHSELNLSSLELGDSALYFCASSVASGRYEQFFGPGTRLTVL.

This clone was observed once. This chain connects TRBV7-2 to TRBJ1-2; 8 bases are a match to TRBD1. The CDR3 loop spans 13 amino acids. CDR1 is SGHTA and CDR2 is FQGNSA in the germline V gene. The junction had 7 bases not matched to a gene; V was cut back by 5 bases and J by 8 bases. The DNA for the CDR3 is TGTGCCAGCAGCCGACAGGGGCTAGACGGCTACACCTTC. This sequence encodes CASSRQGLDGYTF.

The rearrangement links TRBV5-4 to TRBJ2-7; D possibly corresponds to TRBD1 (6 bases). The V end lost 4 bases, the J end lost 5 bases, and 19 bases lay between the germline ends. This CDR3 has 15 amino acids. CDR1 and CDR2 from the germline V gene are SGHNT and YYREEE (reference sequence). The CDR3 nucleotides are TGTGCCAGCAGCCGTTCGCACAGGGTGAGGAACGAGCAGTACTTC. Its translation is CASSRSHRVRNEQYF.

The V and J genes are TRBV5-1 and TRBJ2-5; 7 bases align to TRBD2. Germline V gene sequence: CDR1 SGHRS, CDR2 YFSETQ. The CDR3 is 16 amino acids. V was pared by 7 bases and J by 0 bases, with 12 bases of the junction left unmatched. The CDR3 DNA is TGCGCCAGCCCCCCCGGGAGGCAGGCCTACCAAGAGACCCAGTACTTC. Translated, it gives CASPPGRQAYQETQYF.

The chain joins TRBV19 to TRBJ2-5, with D maybe TRBD2 (5 bases). Looked up from germline, CDR1 is LNHDA and CDR2 is SQIVND (reference sequence). Trimming removed 7 bases from V and 1 base from J, with 7 bases in between. There are 12 residues in the CDR3. CDR3 loop: CASMGSQETQYF. In DNA, the CDR3 is TGTGCCAGTATGGGGAGCCAAGAGACCCAGTACTTC. Looking up the rest from reference TRBV19 and TRBJ2-5 gives the full variable domain: DGGITQSPKYLFRKEGQNVTLSCEQNLNHDAMYWYRQDPGQGLRLIYYSQIVNDFQKGDIAEGYSVSREKKESFPLTVTSAQKNPTAFYLCASMGSQETQYFGPGTRLLVL.

The chain has TRBV2 and TRBJ1-1; no firm D call. The CDR3 runs to 13 residues. From germline, CDR1 is SNHLY and CDR2 FYNNEI. Between the trimmed V and J ends, which lost 4 bases and 1 base, there was a span of 7 bases. CDR3 in amino acids: CASSVGGNTEAFF. The CDR3 DNA sequence: TGTGCCAGCAGTGTGGGAGGGAACACTGAAGCTTTCTTT.

The chain uses TRBV10-1 and TRBJ2-5; the D gene is possibly TRBD1 (6 bases). Trimming shortened V by 4 bases and J by 3 bases, and 15 bases separated the two germline ends. This CDR3 has 15 residues. The V gene's germline CDR1 is WNHNN and CDR2 SYGVQD (reference sequence). In nucleotides, the CDR3 is TGCGCCAGCAGTGTCGGGCAGACAGGAAAAGAGACCCAGTACTTC. Its translation: CASSVGQTGKETQYF.

The V and J genes are TRBV10-3 and TRBJ2-1; perhaps TRBD1 as D (5 bases). This CDR3 comprises 15 residues. Germline-derived CDR1 and CDR2 are ENHRY and SYGVKD. Trimming pared 3 bases from V and 8 bases from J, leaving 17 bases between. The CDR3, as DNA: TGTGCCATCAGTGAAGGGGAAGAGGTGAGCGATGAGCAGTTCTTC. It specifies CAISEGEEVSDEQFF.

CDR3 in amino acids: CASSFRLPGQGLVNTEAFF. The CDR3 nucleotides read TGTGCCAGCAGCTTCCGCCTCCCGGGACAGGGGTTGGTGAACACTGAAGCTTTCTTT. This chain joins TRBV7-9 and TRBJ1-1, with 10 bases that match TRBD1. Per germline, CDR1 SEHNR and CDR2 FQNEAQ (reference sequence). J gave up 0 bases and V 3 bases, and 13 bases lay outside the gene matches. The CDR3 is 19 residues long. The variable domain in full, completed from reference TRBV7-9 and TRBJ1-1, reads DTGVSQNPRHKITKRGQNVTFRCDPISEHNRLYWYRQTLGQGPEFLTYFQNEAQLEKSRLLSDRFSAERPKGSFSTLEIQRTEQGDSAMYLCASSFRLPGQGLVNTEAFFGQGTRLTVV.

This sequence joins TRBV5-6 and TRBJ2-7; D gene ambiguous. The V end was cut by 4 bases, the J end by 1 base, with 12 bases between. The V gene's germline CDR1 is SGHDT and CDR2 YYEEEE. There are 14 residues in the CDR3. The CDR3 protein is CASSLPLGSYEQYF. For the CDR3, the DNA is TGTGCCAGCAGCCTACCCCTTGGTTCCTACGAGCAGTACTTC.

The chain couples TRBV25-1 to TRBJ1-2, with a tentative D call TRBD1 (5 bases). V was pared by 6 bases and J by 5 bases, with 7 bases between. The V gene's germline CDR1 is MGHDK and CDR2 SYGVNS. CDR3 length equals 11 residues. In DNA form, the CDR3 reads TGTGCCAGCAGCGGGGGGTATGGCTACACCTTC. Translating it yields CASSGGYGYTF.

The chain joins TRBV15 to TRBJ2-1; D is possibly TRBD2 (6 bases). This CDR3 region has 17 residues. Germline V CDR1 and CDR2: LNHNV, YYDKDF (reference sequence). V dropped 2 bases and J dropped 10 bases, with 24 bases sitting between them. The CDR3 nucleotides read TGTGCCACCAGCAGAATGGGCCGGGAGTTAGGGCTAGCGGAGCAGTTCTTC. This sequence encodes CATSRMGRELGLAEQFF.

This clone was seen just once. The V call is TRBV5-1, the J call TRBJ2-1, with 7 bases aligning to TRBD2. In germline, CDR1 is SGHRS, CDR2 YFSETQ. The junction had 9 bases not matched to a gene; V was cut back by 3 bases and J by 3 bases. The CDR3 is 16 residues long. DNA for the CDR3: TGCGCCAGCAGCTCCCCAGCGGGATCGAGCTACAATGAGCAGTTCTTC. It yields the protein CASSSPAGSSYNEQFF.

The chain is built from TRBV27 and TRBJ1-2; weak D call: TRBD1 (5 bases). Between the trimmed V and J ends, which lost 2 bases and 4 bases, there was a span of 8 bases. The CDR3 has 13 residues. Germline V lookup: CDR1 MNHEY, CDR2 SMNVEV (reference sequence). CDR3 nucleotide sequence: TGTGCCAGCAGTTTAAAGGGGTTCTATGGCTACACCTTC. Protein sequence: CASSLKGFYGYTF.